This paragraph covers one T cell receptor (beta chain) sequence. This sample was taken from a study of blood T cell repertoires in COVID-19. As for the study in general: COVID-19 samples from acute and convalescent phases originated in the United States, Italy and Spain. The analysed material was cDNA or gDNA that came from T cells, B-cell-depleted T cells, or PBMCs.

The length of the CDR3 is 16 residues. CDR1 is SGHRS, CDR2 YFSETQ, per germline. Trimming cost V 3 bases and J 4 bases; bases outside gene matches: 12. Original methodology: The authors estimated nucleated cell counts from reference gene primer amplification. Sequencing used immunoSEQ multiplex PCR; TCRdb keeps in-frame clones, though not all of them. V, J and clone size derive from that table, while D and trimming were established from the DNA sequence. Altogether around 290,000 clones are present, around 89% being singletons, with the ten largest covering roughly 5%. V usage is TRBV5-1 and J usage is TRBJ1-1, with 7 nucleotides matching TRBD1. This TCR came from a man between 40 and 49 years old with acute or convalescent COVID-19. What was sequenced was peripheral blood. The CDR3, as DNA: TGCGCCAGCAGCTCTACCCCCGGACAGGCAGGCACTGAAGCTTTCTTT. Translation gives CASSSTPGQAGTEAFF.